The 13 T cell receptor beta chains below all came from one sample that was sequenced in a study of cytomegalovirus exposure and HLA in healthy donors. The PCR used 60 Vbeta and 13 Jbeta primers. Sequencing used immunoSEQ multiplex PCR; TCRdb keeps in-frame clones, though not all of them. The data show some 180,000 clones, around 76% seen once. The specimen was PBMCs. These receptors were taken from a man aged 35 to 55 in good health and CMV-seronegative.

The chain has TRBV5-1 and TRBJ2-1, with 9 bases aligning to TRBD2. V lost 2 bases to trimming and J lost 4 bases; unmatched junction nucleotides: 1. This CDR3 is built from 14 residues. Germline V CDR1 and CDR2: SGHRS, YFSETQ. The CDR3 coding sequence is TGCGCCAGCAGCTTAGGACTAGCGTACAATGAGCAGTTCTTC. Its protein is CASSLGLAYNEQFF.

A word on this clone: One junction end does not reproduce the germline sequence, and a read error may be involved. The chain's CDR3 is CASSPSRDSTQYF. In DNA, the CDR3 is TGTGCTAGCAGCCCATCACGGGACTCTACGCAGTATTTT. The gene calls are TRBV7-7 and TRBJ2-3; maybe TRBD2 (6 bases). Germline lookup yields CDR1 SSHAT and CDR2 FNYEAQ (reference sequence). This CDR3 is 13 amino acids long.

The V call is TRBV5-1, the J call TRBJ1-6; 7 positions match TRBD1. The CDR3 loop spans 15 amino acids. J lost 7 bases, V lost 0 bases, and 4 bases had no gene match. Per germline, CDR1 SGHRS and CDR2 YFSETQ. The CDR3 sequence is CASSLDRGRNSPLHF. In nucleotides, the CDR3 is TGCGCCAGCAGCTTGGACAGGGGCAGGAATTCACCCCTCCACTTT.

This clone was detected only once. The chain recombines TRBV19 with TRBJ2-7; 9 bases match TRBD1. CDR1 and CDR2 (germline): LNHDA, SQIVND (reference sequence). This CDR3 region has 17 residues. J was trimmed by 7 bases and V by 2 bases; bases with no gene match: 15. For the CDR3, the DNA is TGTGCCAGTAGTATAACCGGAGGGACAGGGACCCCTGGAGAGCAGTACTTC. Translating it yields CASSITGGTGTPGEQYF.

The chain employs TRBV7-2 and TRBJ2-3; tentatively, D is TRBD2 (6 bases). CDR1 is SGHTA, CDR2 FQGNSA, per germline. V lost 1 base, J lost 7 bases, and 18 bases lay in between. This CDR3 comprises 16 residues. The CDR3 DNA follows: TGTGCCAGCAGCTTAGAAGGACGGGGGAGGTTTTATACGCAGTATTTT. Amino acid sequence: CASSLEGRGRFYTQYF.

On this clone: The sample holds other DNA sequences that translate to the same CDR3. V and J are TRBV6-5 and TRBJ1-2, with D possibly matching TRBD1 (5 bases). Germline assignment: CDR1 MNHEY and CDR2 SVGAGI. Trimming removed 2 bases at V and 6 bases at J, with 10 bases between. The CDR3 totals 13 residues. CDR3 loop: CASSYRGGDGYTF. DNA of the CDR3: TGTGCCAGCAGTTACAGGGGCGGGGATGGCTACACCTTC.

The rearrangement uses TRBV7-2 and TRBJ2-1; D is ambiguous. Trimming left V 5 bases short and J 0 bases short, with 11 bases between. CDR1 is SGHTA and CDR2 is FQGNSA in the germline V gene. This CDR3 is 15 amino acids long. The CDR3 coding sequence is TGTGCCAGCAGCCCCCCCGGTACCTCCTACAATGAGCAGTTCTTC. It codes for CASSPPGTSYNEQFF.

V is TRBV19 and J is TRBJ1-2; D is unclear. From germline, CDR1 is LNHDA and CDR2 SQIVND (reference sequence). The CDR3 has 14 amino acids. Trimming took 3 bases from V and 5 from J, leaving 13 bases between them. DNA of the CDR3: TGTGCCAGTAGTATCGGTCAGGTGTATTATGGCTACACCTTC. Residues: CASSIGQVYYGYTF.

A single count supports this clone. V usage is TRBV27 and J usage is TRBJ2-1; 9 bases are a match to TRBD2. This CDR3 has 13 amino acids. Germline V gives CDR1 MNHEY, CDR2 SMNVEV (reference sequence). The J segment lost 9 bases and the V segment lost 8 bases, leaving 8 bases of the junction unmatched. The DNA for the CDR3 is TGTGCCAGCGCGTTAGCGGGAGCGGGTGAGCAGTTCTTC. Amino acid sequence: CASALAGAGEQFF.

The V and J genes are TRBV19 and TRBJ2-1; D is unclear. The CDR3 has 11 amino acids. Trimming removed 5 bases from V and 11 bases from J, with 10 bases in between. Germline V gene lookup returns CDR1 LNHDA and CDR2 SQIVND (reference sequence). In DNA form, the CDR3 reads TGTGCCAGTAGTGACGAGCGACAGCAGTTCTTC. As protein: CASSDERQQFF.

The V call is TRBV19, the J call TRBJ1-4; TRBD1 matches at 8 bases. The CDR3 sequence is 15 residues long. The germline gives CDR1 LNHDA, CDR2 SQIVND (reference sequence). Trimming removed 7 bases from V and 2 bases from J; junction bases left unmatched: 6. DNA for the CDR3: TGTGCCAGTACCCAGGGGGCGATGACTAATGAAAAACTGTTTTTT. Amino acid sequence: CASTQGAMTNEKLFF. Supplemented by reference TRBV19 and TRBJ1-4, the full variable domain reads DGGITQSPKYLFRKEGQNVTLSCEQNLNHDAMYWYRQDPGQGLRLIYYSQIVNDFQKGDIAEGYSVSREKKESFPLTVTSAQKNPTAFYLCASTQGAMTNEKLFFGSGTQLSVL.

The V call is TRBV4-3, the J call TRBJ1-2; maybe TRBD1 (5 bases). CDR3 length equals 14 residues. Deletions cut 1 base from V and 4 bases from J, with 10 bases between. Germline-derived CDR1 and CDR2 are LGHNA and YSLEER. This chain's CDR3 is CASSQAQGLYGYTF. The CDR3 bases are TGCGCCAGCAGCCAAGCGCAGGGCCTCTATGGCTACACCTTC.

In this sample, this clone turned up a few times. The CDR3 DNA reads as TGTGCCAGCAGTCTAGACAGGGTTTCGGGGGAGCTGTTTTTT. Amino acids: CASSLDRVSGELFF. J is TRBJ2-2 and V is TRBV27; 7 bases are shared with TRBD1. The CDR3 consists of 14 residues. Per germline, CDR1 MNHEY and CDR2 SMNVEV (reference sequence). With 5 bases clipped from V and 8 bases from J, the junction kept 8 bases outside the gene matches.